The rows below give T cell receptor beta chains drawn from one sample of a study of cytomegalovirus exposure and HLA in healthy donors. Only in-frame clones appear in the TCRdb table, and some are missing; sequencing was by immunoSEQ multiplex PCR. The data show 90,000 to 150,000 clones, over 8.5% seen once. Sequences were obtained from PBMCs. These receptors were taken from a woman between 40 and 50 years old in good health and CMV-seropositive. Both conserved end residues are part of each CDR3. Each record gives: V gene, J gene, CDR3 length, clone size, D gene, CDR3 protein, CDR3 DNA. A D gene is named only where the DNA matches it firmly. Some rows mark clone size as missing; the rest say once, few, many or name a class of expanded clone.

V gene: TRBV18
J gene: TRBJ1-5
CDR3 length: 18
clone size: -
D gene: TRBD1
CDR3 protein: CASSLLVLQTGVNQPQHF
CDR3 DNA: TGTGCCAGCTCACTTCTAGTATTACAGACAGGGGTCAATCAGCCCCAGCATTTT

V gene: TRBV30
J gene: TRBJ2-5
CDR3 length: 15
clone size: -
D gene: TRBD1
CDR3 protein: CAWSVGQGTGETQYF
CDR3 DNA: TGTGCCTGGAGTGTAGGACAGGGGACCGGTGAGACCCAGTACTTC

V gene: TRBV7-9
J gene: TRBJ2-7
CDR3 length: 11
clone size: few
D gene: -
CDR3 protein: CASSEGYEQYF
CDR3 DNA: TGTGCCAGCAGCGAGGGCTACGAGCAGTACTTC

V gene: TRBV12-5
J gene: TRBJ2-7
CDR3 length: 13
clone size: few
D gene: -
CDR3 protein: CASGPGLRYEQYF
CDR3 DNA: TGTGCTAGTGGTCCGGGGTTGCGTTACGAGCAGTACTTC

V gene: TRBV19
J gene: TRBJ2-1
CDR3 length: 16
clone size: few
D gene: -
CDR3 protein: CASSQQAGSRSHEQFF
CDR3 DNA: TGTGCCAGTAGTCAACAAGCGGGTTCCCGTAGTCATGAGCAGTTCTTC

V gene: TRBV7-6
J gene: TRBJ2-7
CDR3 length: 17
clone size: few
D gene: TRBD1
CDR3 protein: CASSPSTGTGAIVEQYF
CDR3 DNA: TGTGCCAGCAGCCCTTCTACCGGGACAGGGGCAATCGTCGAGCAGTACTTC

V gene: TRBV7-9
J gene: TRBJ2-1
CDR3 length: 12
clone size: few
D gene: TRBD1
CDR3 protein: CASGTGDNEQFF
CDR3 DNA: TGTGCCAGCGGGACAGGGGACAATGAGCAGTTCTTC

V gene: TRBV28
J gene: TRBJ1-2
CDR3 length: 13
clone size: -
D gene: TRBD1
CDR3 protein: CASLLQGNYGYTF
CDR3 DNA: TGTGCCAGCCTTCTACAGGGGAACTATGGCTACACCTTC

V gene: TRBV4-2
J gene: TRBJ2-3
CDR3 length: 15
clone size: few
D gene: -
CDR3 protein: CASSLSRGSTDTQYF
CDR3 DNA: TGTGCCAGCAGCCTCTCAAGAGGCAGCACAGATACGCAGTATTTT

V gene: TRBV5-1
J gene: TRBJ2-1
CDR3 length: 13
clone size: many
D gene: -
CDR3 protein: CASSLATNNEQFF
CDR3 DNA: TGCGCCAGCAGCTTGGCGACTAACAATGAGCAGTTCTTC

V gene: TRBV5-1
J gene: TRBJ1-2
CDR3 length: 14
clone size: few
D gene: -
CDR3 protein: CASSPIGTSYGYTF
CDR3 DNA: TGCGCCAGCAGCCCCATCGGGACATCTTATGGCTACACCTTC

V gene: TRBV25-1
J gene: TRBJ2-7
CDR3 length: 15
clone size: -
D gene: -
CDR3 protein: CASSDPADGEYEQYF
CDR3 DNA: TGTGCCAGCAGTGACCCAGCCGATGGGGAGTACGAGCAGTACTTC

V gene: TRBV9
J gene: TRBJ1-6
CDR3 length: 17
clone size: few
D gene: -
CDR3 protein: CASSVEDSSSYNSPLHF
CDR3 DNA: TGTGCCAGCAGCGTAGAAGACAGCAGCTCCTATAATTCACCCCTCCACTTT

V gene: TRBV28
J gene: TRBJ1-4
CDR3 length: 15
clone size: -
D gene: -
CDR3 protein: CASSEGGQENEKLFF
CDR3 DNA: TGTGCCAGCAGCGAAGGCGGGCAAGAGAATGAAAAACTGTTTTTT

V gene: TRBV10-3
J gene: TRBJ1-2
CDR3 length: 14
clone size: -
D gene: -
CDR3 protein: CAISDPARGGGYTF
CDR3 DNA: TGTGCCATCAGTGACCCCGCCAGGGGTGGTGGCTACACCTTC

V gene: TRBV7-9
J gene: TRBJ2-2
CDR3 length: 15
clone size: few
D gene: TRBD1
CDR3 protein: CASSFGTANTGELFF
CDR3 DNA: TGTGCCAGCAGCTTTGGGACAGCGAACACCGGGGAGCTGTTTTTT

V gene: TRBV5-1
J gene: TRBJ2-5
CDR3 length: 12
clone size: -
D gene: -
CDR3 protein: CASSLAVETQYF
CDR3 DNA: TGCGCCAGCAGCTTGGCGGTAGAGACCCAGTACTTC

V gene: TRBV11-2
J gene: TRBJ1-2
CDR3 length: 14
clone size: -
D gene: -
CDR3 protein: CASSLAGDTLGYTF
CDR3 DNA: TGTGCCAGCAGCTTAGCGGGAGACACCCTTGGCTACACCTTC

V gene: TRBV11-2
J gene: TRBJ2-2
CDR3 length: 16
clone size: once
D gene: -
CDR3 protein: CASSLEVGVNTGELFF
CDR3 DNA: TGTGCCAGCAGCTTAGAGGTCGGGGTGAACACCGGGGAGCTGTTTTTT

V gene: TRBV19
J gene: TRBJ2-1
CDR3 length: 14
clone size: few
D gene: TRBD1
CDR3 protein: CASSPRQGRDEQFF
CDR3 DNA: TGTGCCAGTAGTCCCCGACAGGGTAGGGATGAGCAGTTCTTC

V gene: TRBV2
J gene: TRBJ1-5
CDR3 length: 12
clone size: -
D gene: -
CDR3 protein: CASSYGNQPQHF
CDR3 DNA: TGTGCCAGCAGTTATGGCAATCAGCCCCAGCATTTT

V gene: TRBV18
J gene: TRBJ1-3
CDR3 length: 17
clone size: once
D gene: -
CDR3 protein: CASSPLQGEYSGNTIYF
CDR3 DNA: TGTGCCAGCTCACCACTTCAGGGCGAATACTCTGGAAACACCATATATTTT

V gene: TRBV7-4
J gene: TRBJ1-5
CDR3 length: 16
clone size: few
D gene: TRBD1
CDR3 protein: CASSLKPHRGWQPQHF
CDR3 DNA: TGTGCCAGCAGCTTAAAGCCTCACAGGGGGTGGCAGCCCCAGCATTTT

V gene: TRBV27
J gene: TRBJ1-4
CDR3 length: 14
clone size: -
D gene: -
CDR3 protein: CASSLLGGKEKLFF
CDR3 DNA: TGTGCCAGCAGTCTCTTGGGCGGGAAAGAAAAACTGTTTTTT

V gene: TRBV9
J gene: TRBJ1-1
CDR3 length: 17
clone size: -
D gene: -
CDR3 protein: CASSPPLGAGVNTEAFF
CDR3 DNA: TGTGCCAGCAGCCCCCCCCTGGGGGCGGGGGTGAACACTGAAGCTTTCTTT

V gene: TRBV5-4
J gene: TRBJ1-3
CDR3 length: 18
clone size: few
D gene: -
CDR3 protein: CASSPAGGTLSSGNTIYF
CDR3 DNA: TGTGCCAGCAGTCCGGCCGGGGGGACCTTAAGCTCTGGAAACACCATATATTTT

V gene: TRBV18
J gene: TRBJ1-1
CDR3 length: 14
clone size: -
D gene: -
CDR3 protein: CASSPWGGDTEAFF
CDR3 DNA: TGTGCCAGCTCACCCTGGGGGGGAGACACTGAAGCTTTCTTT

V gene: TRBV4-1
J gene: TRBJ1-4
CDR3 length: 17
clone size: few
D gene: TRBD1
CDR3 protein: CASSQDDRVGGNEKLFF
CDR3 DNA: TGCGCCAGCAGCCAGGATGACAGGGTGGGTGGTAATGAAAAACTGTTTTTT

V gene: TRBV6-6
J gene: TRBJ1-1
CDR3 length: 13
clone size: -
D gene: -
CDR3 protein: CASSSGSNTEAFF
CDR3 DNA: TGTGCCAGCAGTTCAGGATCTAACACTGAAGCTTTCTTT

V gene: TRBV6-4
J gene: TRBJ1-5
CDR3 length: 13
clone size: -
D gene: -
CDR3 protein: CASSVHSNQPQHF
CDR3 DNA: TGTGCCAGCAGTGTTCATAGCAATCAGCCCCAGCATTTT

V gene: TRBV25-1
J gene: TRBJ1-1
CDR3 length: 14
clone size: few
D gene: -
CDR3 protein: CASSEYIENTEAFF
CDR3 DNA: TGTGCCAGCAGTGAATATATAGAGAACACTGAAGCTTTCTTT

V gene: TRBV2
J gene: TRBJ1-1
CDR3 length: 14
clone size: -
D gene: TRBD1
CDR3 protein: CATLGQALNTEAFF
CDR3 DNA: TGTGCCACCTTGGGACAGGCTTTGAACACTGAAGCTTTCTTT

V gene: TRBV11-1
J gene: TRBJ1-1
CDR3 length: 16
clone size: -
D gene: -
CDR3 protein: CASSLWRRQPNTEAFF
CDR3 DNA: TGTGCCAGCAGCTTATGGCGGAGGCAGCCCAACACTGAAGCTTTCTTT

V gene: TRBV21-1
J gene: TRBJ1-4
CDR3 length: 15
clone size: few
D gene: -
CDR3 protein: CASRGNRASNEKLFF
CDR3 DNA: TGTGCCAGCAGAGGAAACAGGGCATCTAATGAAAAACTGTTTTTT

V gene: TRBV6-1
J gene: TRBJ1-1
CDR3 length: 14
clone size: -
D gene: TRBD1
CDR3 protein: CASSEVTGGTEAFF
CDR3 DNA: TGTGCCAGCAGTGAAGTAACAGGGGGCACTGAAGCTTTCTTT

V gene: TRBV7-2
J gene: TRBJ2-1
CDR3 length: 16
clone size: few
D gene: TRBD2
CDR3 protein: CASRHLAGVSYNEQFF
CDR3 DNA: TGTGCCAGCAGGCACCTAGCGGGGGTTTCTTACAATGAGCAGTTCTTC

V gene: TRBV5-6
J gene: TRBJ2-7
CDR3 length: 12
clone size: -
D gene: -
CDR3 protein: CASSSSVYEQYF
CDR3 DNA: TGTGCCAGCAGCTCTTCAGTTTACGAGCAGTACTTC

V gene: TRBV7-7
J gene: TRBJ2-5
CDR3 length: 13
clone size: -
D gene: -
CDR3 protein: CASSKGNKETQYF
CDR3 DNA: TGTGCCAGCAGCAAGGGGAATAAAGAGACCCAGTACTTC

V gene: TRBV5-6
J gene: TRBJ1-3
CDR3 length: 14
clone size: few
D gene: -
CDR3 protein: CASSLPGTGNTIYF
CDR3 DNA: TGCGCCAGCAGCTTACCAGGGACTGGAAACACCATATATTTT

V gene: TRBV7-8
J gene: TRBJ1-1
CDR3 length: 14
clone size: -
D gene: -
CDR3 protein: CASSASGPNTEAFF
CDR3 DNA: TGTGCCAGCAGCGCCAGTGGGCCGAACACTGAAGCTTTCTTT

V gene: TRBV6-5
J gene: TRBJ1-1
CDR3 length: 15
clone size: few
D gene: -
CDR3 protein: CASSYGQDSNTEAFF
CDR3 DNA: TGTGCCAGCAGTTACGGCCAAGACTCGAACACTGAAGCTTTCTTT

V gene: TRBV5-6
J gene: TRBJ2-3
CDR3 length: 16
clone size: few
D gene: TRBD1
CDR3 protein: CASSTGTGGFTDTQYF
CDR3 DNA: TGTGCCAGCAGCACTGGGACAGGGGGTTTCACAGATACGCAGTATTTT

V gene: TRBV4-1
J gene: TRBJ2-7
CDR3 length: 15
clone size: few
D gene: -
CDR3 protein: CASSQDQRSSYEQYF
CDR3 DNA: TGCGCCAGCAGCCAAGATCAGAGGAGCTCCTACGAGCAGTACTTC

V gene: TRBV5-4
J gene: TRBJ2-1
CDR3 length: 15
clone size: few
D gene: -
CDR3 protein: CASSLRTVGYNEQFF
CDR3 DNA: TGTGCCAGCAGCTTGCGGACAGTGGGGTACAATGAGCAGTTCTTC

V gene: TRBV11-2
J gene: TRBJ2-7
CDR3 length: 15
clone size: few
D gene: TRBD1
CDR3 protein: CASSLGANRQGEQYF
CDR3 DNA: TGTGCCAGCAGCTTAGGGGCGAATAGACAGGGAGAGCAGTACTTC

V gene: TRBV18
J gene: TRBJ2-3
CDR3 length: 14
clone size: -
D gene: TRBD1
CDR3 protein: CASSPGQGSDTQYF
CDR3 DNA: TGTGCCAGCTCACCGGGACAGGGATCAGATACGCAGTATTTT

V gene: TRBV7-9
J gene: TRBJ1-1
CDR3 length: 15
clone size: -
D gene: TRBD1
CDR3 protein: CASSLDRGLNTEAFF
CDR3 DNA: TGTGCCAGCAGCTTAGACAGGGGGCTGAACACTGAAGCTTTCTTT

V gene: TRBV19
J gene: TRBJ2-4
CDR3 length: 13
clone size: -
D gene: -
CDR3 protein: CASSLVFRDVQYF
CDR3 DNA: TGTGCCAGTAGTCTCGTCTTCAGGGATGTTCAGTACTTC

V gene: TRBV6-1
J gene: TRBJ2-3
CDR3 length: 14
clone size: -
D gene: -
CDR3 protein: CASSTTVSTDTQYF
CDR3 DNA: TGTGCCAGCAGTACGACAGTGAGCACAGATACGCAGTATTTT

V gene: TRBV9
J gene: TRBJ1-6
CDR3 length: 15
clone size: -
D gene: TRBD1
CDR3 protein: CASSPSGTGNSPLHF
CDR3 DNA: TGTGCCAGCAGCCCTTCCGGGACAGGGAATTCACCCCTCCACTTT

V gene: TRBV25-1
J gene: TRBJ1-2
CDR3 length: 16
clone size: few
D gene: -
CDR3 protein: CASSYAGGGLSYGYTF
CDR3 DNA: TGTGCCAGCTCATATGCCGGGGGGGGTCTGAGCTATGGCTACACCTTC

V gene: TRBV5-1
J gene: TRBJ1-1
CDR3 length: 16
clone size: few
D gene: -
CDR3 protein: CASSPETRARDTEAFF
CDR3 DNA: TGCGCCAGCAGCCCCGAGACTAGGGCAAGGGATACTGAAGCTTTCTTT

V gene: TRBV11-2
J gene: TRBJ2-7
CDR3 length: 13
clone size: few
D gene: -
CDR3 protein: CASSSPAGGEQYF
CDR3 DNA: TGTGCCAGCAGCTCCCCGGCCGGGGGCGAGCAGTACTTC